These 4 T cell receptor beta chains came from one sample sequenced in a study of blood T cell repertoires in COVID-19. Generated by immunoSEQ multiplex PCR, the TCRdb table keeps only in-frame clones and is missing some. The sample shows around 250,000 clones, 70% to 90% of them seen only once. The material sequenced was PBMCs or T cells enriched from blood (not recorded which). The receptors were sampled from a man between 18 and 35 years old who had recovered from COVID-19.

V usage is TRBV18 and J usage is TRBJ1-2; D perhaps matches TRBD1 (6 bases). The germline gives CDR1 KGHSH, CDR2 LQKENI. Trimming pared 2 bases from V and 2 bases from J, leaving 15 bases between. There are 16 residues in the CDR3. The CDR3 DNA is TGTGCCAGCTCACCAATTAATCAGGGGCTCAACTATGGCTACACCTTC. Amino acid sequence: CASSPINQGLNYGYTF. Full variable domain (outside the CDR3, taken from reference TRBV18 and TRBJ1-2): NAGVMQNPRHLVRRRGQEARLRCSPMKGHSHVYWYRQLPEEGLKFMVYLQKENIIDESGMPKERFSAEFPKEGPSILRIQQVVRGDSAAYFCASSPINQGLNYGYTFGSGTRLTVV.

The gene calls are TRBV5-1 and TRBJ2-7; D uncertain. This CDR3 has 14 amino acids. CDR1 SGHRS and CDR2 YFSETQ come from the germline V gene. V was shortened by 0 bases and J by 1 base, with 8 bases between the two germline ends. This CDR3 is CASSLESLSYEQYF. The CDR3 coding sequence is TGCGCCAGCAGCTTGGAATCCCTTTCCTACGAGCAGTACTTC.

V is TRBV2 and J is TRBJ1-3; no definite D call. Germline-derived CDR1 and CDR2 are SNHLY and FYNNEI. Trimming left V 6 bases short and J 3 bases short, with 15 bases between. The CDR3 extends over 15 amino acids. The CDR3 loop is CASSIEGAYGNTIYF. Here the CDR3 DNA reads TGTGCCAGCAGCATAGAGGGCGCCTATGGAAACACCATATATTTT.

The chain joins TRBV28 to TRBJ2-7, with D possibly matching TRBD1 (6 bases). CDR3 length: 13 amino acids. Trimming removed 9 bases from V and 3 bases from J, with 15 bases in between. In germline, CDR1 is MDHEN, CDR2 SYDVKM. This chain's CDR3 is CASTGTFNYEQYF. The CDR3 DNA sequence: TGTGCCAGTACTGGGACATTTAACTACGAGCAGTACTTC.